This T cell receptor beta chain was profiled in a study of technical replicates of blood from a few donors. The V end lost 5 bases, the J end lost 5 bases, and 19 bases lay between the germline ends. This CDR3 contains 15 residues. Germline CDR1 is SNHLY and CDR2 is FYNNEI. Using immunoSEQ multiplex PCR, the repertoire was profiled, and TCRdb retains in-frame clones only, with some absent. The repertoire has tens of thousands of clones, 95% to 98% of them found once; the top ten carry roughly 0.16%. This clonotype was sampled from a human donor in good health. The chain combines TRBV2 with TRBJ2-7; D uncertain. Sequenced material: T cells isolated from PBMCs. CDR3 sequence: CASSSRWSSNNEQYF. The CDR3 nucleotides are TGTGCCAGCAGTTCTCGGTGGAGTAGTAACAACGAGCAGTACTTC. The full variable domain, rest sourced from reference TRBV2 and TRBJ2-7, is EPEVTQTPSHQVTQMGQEVILRCVPISNHLYFYWYRQILGQKVEFLVSFYNNEISEKSEIFDDQFSVERPDGSNFTLKIRSTKLEDSAMYFCASSSRWSSNNEQYFGPGTRLTVT.